The TCR beta chain under discussion was sequenced for a study of shared clonotypes between healthy human individuals. The study's findings and limits: Blood alone was sampled, and tissue repertoires likely differ.

Concerning this clone: The antigen is undetermined.

Unsorted samples drew genomic DNA from 85 million to 90 million PBMCs. The data were produced by immunoSEQ multiplex PCR, yet TCRdb's version contains in-frame clones alone and is incomplete. The sample yields about 470,000 clones, around 79% seen once. The CDR3 consists of 19 residues. CDR1 is SGDLS and CDR2 is YYNGEE in the germline V gene. The V gene end was trimmed by 4 bases and the J gene end by 1 base; junction bases not matched to a gene: 12. The gene calls are TRBV9 and TRBJ2-6; 9 bases line up with TRBD1. The receptor was derived from a woman aged 35 to 49 in good health. Some clones in this sample may be carry-over from other donors' samples. The source material was PBMCs. The CDR3 nucleotides read TGTGCCAGCAGCACGTACCGGACAGGGGCTGGGTCTGGGGCCAACGTCCTGACTTTC. Amino acids: CASSTYRTGAGSGANVLTF.